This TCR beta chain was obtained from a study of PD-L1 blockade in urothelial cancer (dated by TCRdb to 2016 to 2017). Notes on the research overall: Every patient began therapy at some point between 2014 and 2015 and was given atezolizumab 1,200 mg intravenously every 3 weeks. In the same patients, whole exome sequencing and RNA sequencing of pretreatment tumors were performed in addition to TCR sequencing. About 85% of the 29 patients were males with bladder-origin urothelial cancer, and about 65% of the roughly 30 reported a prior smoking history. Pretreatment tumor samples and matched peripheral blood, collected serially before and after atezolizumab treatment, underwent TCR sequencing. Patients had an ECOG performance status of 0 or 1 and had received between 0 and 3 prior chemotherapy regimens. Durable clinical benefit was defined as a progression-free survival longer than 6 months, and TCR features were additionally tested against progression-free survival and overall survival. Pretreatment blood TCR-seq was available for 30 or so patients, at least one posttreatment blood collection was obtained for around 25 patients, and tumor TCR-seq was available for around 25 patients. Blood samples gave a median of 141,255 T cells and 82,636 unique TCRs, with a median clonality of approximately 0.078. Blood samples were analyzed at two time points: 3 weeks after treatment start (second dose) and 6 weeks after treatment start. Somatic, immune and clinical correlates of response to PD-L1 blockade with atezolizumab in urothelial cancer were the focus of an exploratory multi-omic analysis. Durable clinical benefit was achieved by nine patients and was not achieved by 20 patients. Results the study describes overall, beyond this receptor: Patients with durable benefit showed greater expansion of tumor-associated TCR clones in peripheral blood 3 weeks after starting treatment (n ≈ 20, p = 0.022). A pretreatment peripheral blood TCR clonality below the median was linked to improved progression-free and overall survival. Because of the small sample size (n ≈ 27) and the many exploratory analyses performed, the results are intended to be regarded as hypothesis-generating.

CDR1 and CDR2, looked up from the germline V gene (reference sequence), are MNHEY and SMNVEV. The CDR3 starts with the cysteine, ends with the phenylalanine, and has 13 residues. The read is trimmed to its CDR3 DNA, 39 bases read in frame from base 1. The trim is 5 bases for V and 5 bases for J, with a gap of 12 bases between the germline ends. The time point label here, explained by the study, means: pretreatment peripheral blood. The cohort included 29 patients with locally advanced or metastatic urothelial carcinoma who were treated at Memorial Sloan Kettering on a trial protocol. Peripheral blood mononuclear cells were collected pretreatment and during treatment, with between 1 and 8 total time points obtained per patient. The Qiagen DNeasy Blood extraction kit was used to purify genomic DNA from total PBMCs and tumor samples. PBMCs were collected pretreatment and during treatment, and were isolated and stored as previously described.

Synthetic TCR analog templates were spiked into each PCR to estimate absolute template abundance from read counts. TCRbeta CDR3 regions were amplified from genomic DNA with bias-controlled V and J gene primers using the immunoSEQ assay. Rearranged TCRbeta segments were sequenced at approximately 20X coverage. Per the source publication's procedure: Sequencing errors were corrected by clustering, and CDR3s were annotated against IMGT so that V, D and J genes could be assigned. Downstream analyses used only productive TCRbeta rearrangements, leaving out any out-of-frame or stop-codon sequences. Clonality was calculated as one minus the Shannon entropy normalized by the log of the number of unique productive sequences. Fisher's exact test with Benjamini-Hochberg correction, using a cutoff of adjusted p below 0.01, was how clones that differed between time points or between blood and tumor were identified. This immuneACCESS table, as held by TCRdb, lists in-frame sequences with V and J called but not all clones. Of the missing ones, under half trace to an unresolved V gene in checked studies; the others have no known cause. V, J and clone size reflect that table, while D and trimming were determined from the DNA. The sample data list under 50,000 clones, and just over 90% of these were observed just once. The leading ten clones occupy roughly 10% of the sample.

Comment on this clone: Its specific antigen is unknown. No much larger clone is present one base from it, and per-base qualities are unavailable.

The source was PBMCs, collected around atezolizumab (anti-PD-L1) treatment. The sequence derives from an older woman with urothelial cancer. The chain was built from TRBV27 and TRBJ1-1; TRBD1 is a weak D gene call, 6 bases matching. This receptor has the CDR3 CASSPGVLTEAFF. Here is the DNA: TGTGCCAGCAGTCCAGGGGTTTTGACTGAAGCTTTCTTT.